Shown below are 32 T cell receptor beta chains from a single sample sequenced in a study of CD8 T cells in ankylosing spondylitis. Notes on the study in general: Within ankylosing spondylitis blood, a TCR beta motif made up of roughly eight highly homologous variants appeared to be characteristic.

No antigen has been assigned to these receptors. Each CDR3 protein is one row after TCRdb ran MiXCR on the 5' RACE reads. The data hold fewer than 400,000 distinct CDR3 sequences, with around 7.6% observed a single time. The sequenced sample consisted of blood, either unsorted or a sorted T cell fraction (not recorded which). The receptors come from a male donor with ankylosing spondylitis.

V gene TRBV3-1 combines with J gene TRBJ2-1; 11 bases map to TRBD2. Germline loops: CDR1 LGHDT, CDR2 YNNKEL (reference sequence). This CDR3 spans 21 amino acids. V lost 0 bases to trimming and J lost 5 bases; unmatched junction nucleotides: 18. The CDR3 nucleotides are TGTGCCAGCAGCCAAGATCTCCAGGGGTGGCTAGCGGGAGGCAGAGACAATGAGCAGTTCTTC. Amino acid sequence: CASSQDLQGWLAGGRDNEQFF.

This chain uses TRBV2 with TRBJ2-1; TRBD2 matches 13 bases. The CDR3 spans 15 residues. The V gene's germline CDR1 is SNHLY and CDR2 FYNNEI. The J segment lost 8 bases and the V segment lost 6 bases, leaving 7 bases of the junction unmatched. CDR3 sequence (DNA): TGTGCCAGCAGCCCACTAGCGGGAGGGCCCGATGAGCAGTTCTTC. This translates into CASSPLAGGPDEQFF. The full variable domain, completed using reference TRBV2 and TRBJ2-1, is EPEVTQTPSHQVTQMGQEVILRCVPISNHLYFYWYRQILGQKVEFLVSFYNNEISEKSEIFDDQFSVERPDGSNFTLKIRSTKLEDSAMYFCASSPLAGGPDEQFFGPGTRLTVL.

Only a few counts were recorded for this clonotype. The chain uses TRBV7-3 and TRBJ2-3; D may correspond to TRBD1 or TRBD2 (5 bases each). The CDR3 extends over 13 amino acids. From germline, CDR1 is SGHTA and CDR2 FQGTGA. V lost 5 bases and J lost 2, with 8 bases in between. CDR3 sequence: CASSPGPTDTQYF. DNA for the CDR3: TGTGCCAGCAGCCCGGGGCCCACAGATACGCAGTATTTT.

This clonotype has more than one count but fewer than ten. The V call is TRBV6-1, the J call TRBJ1-1, with D perhaps matching TRBD1 (5 bases). Germline assignment: CDR1 MNHNS and CDR2 SASEGT. This CDR3 region has 16 residues. V was cut by 5 bases and J by 5 bases, with 21 bases left in between. The CDR3 nucleotides read TGTGCCAGCAGTCAGAGACCGACAGCGGGAGGTACTGAAGCTTTCTTT. Amino acids: CASSQRPTAGGTEAFF.

The rearrangement links TRBV4-1 to TRBJ1-1; D unclear. V was pared by 1 base and J by 10 bases, with 16 bases between. Germline values: CDR1 MGHRA, CDR2 YSYEKL. The CDR3 has 14 amino acids. The CDR3 loop is CASSQVVTTNGAFF. The CDR3 coding sequence is TGCGCCAGCAGCCAAGTGGTCACGACCAATGGAGCTTTCTTT.

This clonotype was counted a few times. The chain uses TRBV6-2 or TRBV6-3 and TRBJ2-7; tentatively, D is TRBD1 (6 bases). This CDR3 has 15 residues. Germline CDR1 and CDR2: MNHEY and SVGEGT. V was clipped by 6 bases and J by 0 bases, with 15 bases between them. CDR3 protein: CASSNGTLASYEQYF. The CDR3 DNA reads as TGTGCCAGCAGCAACGGGACACTTGCCTCCTACGAGCAGTACTTC.

This clonotype has only a few counts. V is TRBV19 and J is TRBJ2-4; D remains ambiguous. Trimming removed 5 bases at V and 13 bases at J, with 15 bases between. CDR3 length equals 12 residues. CDR1 and CDR2 from the germline V gene are LNHDA and SQIVND (reference sequence). CDR3: CASSPLGPPQYF. CDR3 nucleotide sequence: TGTGCCAGTAGTCCACTCGGGCCTCCCCAGTACTTC.

The CDR3 sequence: CASSLASGRRNEQFF. CDR3 nucleotides: TGTGCCAGCAGTTTAGCTAGCGGGAGAAGGAATGAGCAGTTCTTC. The chain couples TRBV12-3 or TRBV12-4 to TRBJ2-1, with 9 bases that match TRBD2. Trimming took 0 bases from V and 7 from J; bases not matched to a gene: 4. The CDR3 length is 15 residues.

This clonotype was observed a handful of times. The chain carries TRBV7-9 and TRBJ1-6; D call uncertain. Germline V gene lookup returns CDR1 SEHNR and CDR2 FQNEAQ (reference sequence). CDR3 length equals 11 residues. Trimming removed 8 bases at V and 4 bases at J, with 3 bases between. Written as DNA, the CDR3 is TGTGCCAGCGGTTATAATTCACCCCTCCACTTT. Protein sequence: CASGYNSPLHF.

V usage is TRBV11-2 and J usage is TRBJ2-1; D unresolved. The germline V gene encodes CDR1 SGHAT and CDR2 FQNNGV. Between the trimmed V and J ends, which lost 7 bases and 9 bases, there was a span of 13 bases. The CDR3 is made up of 12 amino acids. This chain's CDR3 is CASTPAWGEQFF. The CDR3, as DNA: TGTGCCAGCACCCCCGCTTGGGGTGAGCAGTTCTTC.

This clonotype was recorded a few times. This chain connects TRBV3-1 to TRBJ2-1; TRBD2 matches 12 bases. CDR1 is LGHDT, CDR2 YNNKEL, per germline (reference sequence). V dropped 4 bases and J dropped 9; count of bases not matched to a gene: 10. The CDR3 covers 16 residues. Here the CDR3 DNA reads TGTGCCAGCAGCCCAAAAGACAGACTAGCGGGAGTTGAGCAGTTCTTC. It is translated as CASSPKDRLAGVEQFF.

In this sample, this clonotype turned up a few times. This sequence joins TRBV7-9 and TRBJ2-5; no clear D gene. Germline CDR1 SEHNR, CDR2 FQNEAQ (reference sequence). Trimming removed 3 bases from V and 5 bases from J, with 16 bases in between. This CDR3 is 15 amino acids long. DNA for the CDR3: TGTGCCAGCAGCTTCTCGGCAGTGTTGGCGGAGACCCAGTACTTC. Protein product: CASSFSAVLAETQYF.

This chain connects TRBV7-3 to TRBJ2-1; D unclear. This CDR3 spans 12 amino acids. Germline V gene lookup returns CDR1 SGHTA and CDR2 FQGTGA. V dropped 3 bases and J dropped 7 bases, with 7 bases sitting between them. In nucleotides, the CDR3 is TGTGCCAGCAGCTTCAGAAGGAATGAGCAGTTCTTC. Amino acids: CASSFRRNEQFF.

This chain joins TRBV7-9 and TRBJ1-2, with a tentative D call TRBD1 (6 bases). The CDR3 consists of 15 residues. Germline V gene data show CDR1 as SEHNR and CDR2 as FQNEAQ (reference sequence). Trimming removed 3 bases at V and 6 bases at J, with 17 bases between. In DNA form, the CDR3 reads TGTGCCAGCAGCTTTTGGGACACTCAGAGTCATGGCTACACCTTC. Translation gives CASSFWDTQSHGYTF.

This clonotype was detected only a few times. The chain links TRBV6-5 to TRBJ2-7, with no clear D. V was pared by 2 bases and J by 7 bases, with 12 bases between. This CDR3 spans 13 amino acids. CDR1 MNHEY and CDR2 SVGAGI come from the germline V gene. In DNA form, the CDR3 reads TGTGCCAGCAGTTACCCCCGAGCGAGTGAGCAGTACTTC. It translates to CASSYPRASEQYF.

This clonotype was picked up many times. The chain carries TRBV29-1 and TRBJ2-7; 10 bases align to TRBD1. The CDR3 is 13 amino acids. V gave up 6 bases and J gave up 2 bases; unmatched junction bases: 4. Germline V gene lookup returns CDR1 SQVTM and CDR2 ANQGSEA. CDR3 in amino acids: CSVTGTGAYEQYF. The CDR3 DNA reads as TGCAGCGTAACCGGGACAGGGGCCTACGAGCAGTACTTC.

This clonotype was seen a handful of times. V usage is TRBV12-3 or TRBV12-4 and J usage is TRBJ2-4; D gene ambiguous. The length of the CDR3 is 15 residues. The V and J ends lost 6 bases and 2 bases respectively, with 14 bases between them. CDR3 nucleotides: TGTGCCAGCAGCCCGGTCGCCGGGTCCAAAAACATTCAGTACTTC. Residues: CASSPVAGSKNIQYF.

This clonotype was picked up many times. J is TRBJ2-7 and V is TRBV29-1; tentatively, D is TRBD1 (7 bases). Trimming removed 5 bases at V and 6 bases at J, with 17 bases between. The V gene's germline CDR1 is SQVTM and CDR2 ANQGSEA. The CDR3 covers 13 residues. CDR3 loop: CSVCQRQGGEQYF. The CDR3 coding sequence is TGCAGCGTTTGCCAGAGACAGGGAGGCGAGCAGTACTTC.

The CDR3 nucleotides read TGTGCCATCAGTGAGTCAGCCTCAGGGGCTGGAAGAAACATTCAGTACTTC. Its protein product is CAISESASGAGRNIQYF. This sequence joins TRBV10-3 and TRBJ2-4; TRBD1 might be the D (6 bases). V was cut by 0 bases and J by 6 bases, with 18 bases left in between. The germline V gene has CDR1 ENHRY and CDR2 SYGVKD. The CDR3 length is 17 residues.

This clonotype was observed at least ten times. This chain links TRBV12-3 or TRBV12-4 with TRBJ1-1; D not resolved. The CDR3 is made up of 12 amino acids. V gave up 3 bases and J gave up 4 bases, with 6 bases separating them. The CDR3 region has the DNA TGTGCCAGCAGTTTTGCTGGCACTGAAGCTTTCTTT. Translating gives CASSFAGTEAFF.

The rearrangement links TRBV7-2 to TRBJ2-7, with 7 bases matching TRBD1. The CDR3 consists of 14 residues. The ends lost 4 bases at V and 6 bases at J; junction bases unmatched: 9. Germline CDR1 is SGHTA and CDR2 is FQGNSA. This chain's CDR3 is CASSYRQGEFEQYF. CDR3 bases: TGTGCCAGCAGCTATAGGCAGGGGGAGTTCGAGCAGTACTTC.

This clonotype has more than one count but fewer than ten. The V and J genes are TRBV6-1 and TRBJ1-2; tentatively, D is TRBD1 (5 bases). V was cut by 6 bases and J by 8 bases, with 16 bases left in between. The germline V gene has CDR1 MNHNS and CDR2 SASEGT. This CDR3 has 13 amino acids. The chain's CDR3 is CASRTTVPRGYTF. The CDR3 DNA sequence: TGTGCCAGCAGAACGACAGTCCCTAGGGGCTACACCTTC.

This clonotype was seen a few times. The chain links TRBV4-1 to TRBJ1-1; the D is unclear. The CDR3 contains 16 residues. V lost 0 bases and J 0 bases, leaving 11 bases between the germline ends. Germline V gene sequence: CDR1 MGHRA, CDR2 YSYEKL. The CDR3 nucleotides read TGCGCCAGCAGCCAAGATGTGGCAGCTCTGAACACTGAAGCTTTCTTT. Amino acids: CASSQDVAALNTEAFF.

The chain couples TRBV10-3 to TRBJ2-7; the D gene could be TRBD1 or TRBD2 (5 bases each). This CDR3 has 15 residues. Trimming left V 2 bases short and J 2 bases short, with 13 bases between. Germline CDR1 ENHRY, CDR2 SYGVKD. The chain's CDR3 is CAISEPWGPAYEQYF. The DNA of the CDR3 is TGTGCCATCAGTGAGCCATGGGGACCAGCCTACGAGCAGTACTTC.

This clonotype was detected many times. The J gene is TRBJ2-3, the V gene TRBV11-2; D possibly uses TRBD1 or TRBD2 (5 bases each). CDR3 length: 17 residues. Germline V gene data show CDR1 as SGHAT and CDR2 as FQNNGV. The V and J ends lost 1 base and 6 bases respectively, with 20 bases between them. CDR3 DNA sequence: TGTGCCAGCAGCTTAGTCCCCCGGGGCCCGGGCAAGGATACGCAGTATTTT. Its protein product is CASSLVPRGPGKDTQYF.

This clonotype was seen only a few times. The chain carries TRBV6-7 and TRBJ1-3; no firm D call. TRBV6-7 is placed among ORFs of uncertain function. V lost 6 bases to trimming and J lost 0 bases, with 6 bases between them. The CDR3 runs to 13 residues. The CDR3 region is CASRGNSGNTIYF. The CDR3 DNA sequence: TGTGCCAGCAGGGGCAACTCTGGAAACACCATATATTTT.

The chain links TRBV28 to TRBJ2-6, with D perhaps TRBD2 (5 bases). Trimming left V 5 bases short and J 4 bases short, with 9 bases between. In germline, CDR1 is MDHEN, CDR2 SYDVKM. CDR3 length equals 14 residues. CDR3 bases: TGTGCCAGCAGTCCCGGGGTAGGGGCCAACGTCCTGACTTTC. The encoded protein is CASSPGVGANVLTF.

This clonotype was counted between two and nine times. The chain recombines TRBV11-1 with TRBJ2-6; 11 nucleotides match TRBD1. The CDR3 totals 18 residues. CDR1 is SGHAT and CDR2 is FQDESV in the germline V gene (reference sequence). The V and J ends lost 8 bases and 2 bases, in that order; junction bases with no gene match: 11. Written as DNA, the CDR3 is TGTGCCAGCGGGGGTTGGGACAGGGGGAAGGCTGGGGCCAACGTCCTGACTTTC. Translation: CASGGWDRGKAGANVLTF.

This clonotype turned up a few times. The chain has TRBV20-1 and TRBJ1-6; a weak D match, TRBD1 (6 bases). V lost 3 bases to trimming and J lost 7 bases, with 13 bases between them. In germline, CDR1 is DFQATT, CDR2 SNEGSKA (reference sequence). The CDR3 is 14 amino acids. This CDR3 is CSARSGGGNSPLHF. Written as DNA, the CDR3 is TGCAGTGCTAGGTCAGGCGGGGGCAATTCACCCCTCCACTTT.

This chain links TRBV5-1 with TRBJ2-5; perhaps TRBD2 as D (5 bases). The V gene lost 0 bases and the J gene lost 5 bases, with 8 bases spanning the gap. CDR3 length equals 13 residues. The germline V gene has CDR1 SGHRS and CDR2 YFSETQ. The CDR3 DNA reads TGCGCCAGCAGCTTGGCGGGGATTGAGACCCAGTACTTC. It yields the protein CASSLAGIETQYF.

The chain links TRBV2 to TRBJ2-5, with D perhaps matching TRBD2 (6 bases). The CDR3 has 15 amino acids. Germline V lookup: CDR1 SNHLY, CDR2 FYNNEI. V lost 6 bases, J lost 7 bases, and 21 bases lay in between. CDR3 sequence: CASRVGTAAGGTQYF. The CDR3 DNA reads TGTGCCAGCAGAGTAGGGACTGCTGCGGGCGGGACCCAGTACTTC.

There are a few counts of this clonotype. The V and J genes are TRBV29-1 and TRBJ2-6; D unclear. This CDR3 contains 12 residues. V was trimmed by 4 bases and J by 4 bases, leaving 5 bases between them. Germline V lookup: CDR1 SQVTM, CDR2 ANQGSEA. The CDR3 protein is CSVAPGANVLTF. The CDR3 DNA reads TGCAGCGTTGCACCGGGGGCCAACGTCCTGACTTTC.